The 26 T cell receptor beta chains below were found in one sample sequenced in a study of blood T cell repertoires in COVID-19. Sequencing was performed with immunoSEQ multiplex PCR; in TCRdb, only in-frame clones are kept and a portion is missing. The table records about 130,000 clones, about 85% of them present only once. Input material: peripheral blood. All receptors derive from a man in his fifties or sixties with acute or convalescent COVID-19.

CDR3 amino acids: CASSPPTSGERQYF. The CDR3 coding sequence is TGTGCCAGCTCACCTCCCACTAGCGGGGAGAGGCAGTACTTC. The V gene is TRBV18, the J gene TRBJ2-7; TRBD2 aligns across 10 bases. The CDR3 runs to 14 residues. V was clipped by 3 bases and J by 9 bases; unmatched bases: 8. The germline CDR1 and CDR2 sequences are KGHSH and LQKENI.

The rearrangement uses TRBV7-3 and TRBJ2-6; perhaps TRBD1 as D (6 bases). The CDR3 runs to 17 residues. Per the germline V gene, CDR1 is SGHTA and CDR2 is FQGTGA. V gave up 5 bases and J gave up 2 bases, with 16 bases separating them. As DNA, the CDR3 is TGTGCCAGCAGCCCTACCGCTACAGGGACTGGGGCCAACGTCCTGACTTTC. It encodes CASSPTATGTGANVLTF.

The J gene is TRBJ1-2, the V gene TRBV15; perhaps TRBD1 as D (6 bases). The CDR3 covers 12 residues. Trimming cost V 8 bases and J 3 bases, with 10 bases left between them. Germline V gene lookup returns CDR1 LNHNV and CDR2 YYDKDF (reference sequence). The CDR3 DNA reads TGTGCCACCCAACAGGGATACTATGGCTACACCTTC. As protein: CATQQGYYGYTF. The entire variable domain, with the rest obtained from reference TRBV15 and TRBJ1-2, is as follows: DAMVIQNPRYQVTQFGKPVTLSCSQTLNHNVMYWYQQKSSQAPKLLFHYYDKDFNNEADTPDNFQSRRPNTSFCFLDIRSPGLGDTAMYLCATQQGYYGYTFGSGTRLTVV.

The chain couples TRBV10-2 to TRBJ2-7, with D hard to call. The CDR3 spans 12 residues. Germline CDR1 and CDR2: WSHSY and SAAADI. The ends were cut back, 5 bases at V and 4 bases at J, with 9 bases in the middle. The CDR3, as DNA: TGCGCCAGCAGTAGTACAGCTTACGAGCAGTACTTC. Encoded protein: CASSSTAYEQYF.

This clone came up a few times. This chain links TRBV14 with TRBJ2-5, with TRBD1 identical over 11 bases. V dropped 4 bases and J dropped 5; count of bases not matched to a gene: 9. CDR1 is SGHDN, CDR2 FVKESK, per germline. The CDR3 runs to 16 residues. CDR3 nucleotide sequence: TGTGCCAGCAGCCGGCTGGACAGGGGGCATCGGGAGACCCAGTACTTC. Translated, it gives CASSRLDRGHRETQYF. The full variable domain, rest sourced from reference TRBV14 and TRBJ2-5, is EAGVTQFPSHSVIEKGQTVTLRCDPISGHDNLYWYRRVMGKEIKFLLHFVKESKQDESGMPNNRFLAERTGGTYSTLKVQPAELEDSGVYFCASSRLDRGHRETQYFGPGTRLLVL.

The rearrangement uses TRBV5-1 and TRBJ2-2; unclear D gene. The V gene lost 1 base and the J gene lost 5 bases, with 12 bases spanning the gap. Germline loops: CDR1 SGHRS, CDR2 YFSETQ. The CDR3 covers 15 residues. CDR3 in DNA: TGCGCCAGCAGCTTGCTAGAGTACGGGACCGGGGAGCTGTTTTTT. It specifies CASSLLEYGTGELFF. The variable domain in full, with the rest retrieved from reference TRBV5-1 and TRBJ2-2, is KAGVTQTPRYLIKTRGQQVTLSCSPISGHRSVSWYQQTPGQGLQFLFEYFSETQRNKGNFPGRFSGRQFSNSRSEMNVSTLELGDSALYLCASSLLEYGTGELFFGEGSRLTVL.

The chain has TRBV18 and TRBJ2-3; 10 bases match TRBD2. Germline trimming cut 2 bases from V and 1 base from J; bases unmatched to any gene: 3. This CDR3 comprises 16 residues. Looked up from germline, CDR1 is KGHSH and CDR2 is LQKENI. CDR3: CASSPGLADRTDTQYF. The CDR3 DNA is TGTGCCAGCTCACCAGGACTAGCGGACCGCACAGATACGCAGTATTTT.

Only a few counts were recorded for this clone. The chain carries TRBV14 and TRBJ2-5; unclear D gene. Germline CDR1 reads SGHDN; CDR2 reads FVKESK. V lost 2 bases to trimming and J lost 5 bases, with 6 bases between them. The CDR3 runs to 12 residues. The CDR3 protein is CASSQNRETQYF. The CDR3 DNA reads TGTGCCAGCAGCCAAAATCGGGAGACCCAGTACTTC. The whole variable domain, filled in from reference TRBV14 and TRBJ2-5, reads EAGVTQFPSHSVIEKGQTVTLRCDPISGHDNLYWYRRVMGKEIKFLLHFVKESKQDESGMPNNRFLAERTGGTYSTLKVQPAELEDSGVYFCASSQNRETQYFGPGTRLLVL.

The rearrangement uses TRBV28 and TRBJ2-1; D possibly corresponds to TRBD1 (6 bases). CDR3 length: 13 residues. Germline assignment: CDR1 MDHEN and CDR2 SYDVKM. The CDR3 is CFTTGSSYNEQFF. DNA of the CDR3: TGTTTCACCACAGGGAGCTCCTACAATGAGCAGTTCTTC.

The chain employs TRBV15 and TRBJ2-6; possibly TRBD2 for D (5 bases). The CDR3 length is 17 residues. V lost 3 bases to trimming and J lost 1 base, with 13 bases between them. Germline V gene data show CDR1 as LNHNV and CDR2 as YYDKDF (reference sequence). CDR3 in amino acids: CATSRRAGGSGANVLTF. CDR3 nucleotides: TGTGCCACCAGCAGGCGGGCGGGTGGATCTGGGGCCAACGTCCTGACTTTC. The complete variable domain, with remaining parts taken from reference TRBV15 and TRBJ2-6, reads DAMVIQNPRYQVTQFGKPVTLSCSQTLNHNVMYWYQQKSSQAPKLLFHYYDKDFNNEADTPDNFQSRRPNTSFCFLDIRSPGLGDTAMYLCATSRRAGGSGANVLTFGAGSRLTVL.

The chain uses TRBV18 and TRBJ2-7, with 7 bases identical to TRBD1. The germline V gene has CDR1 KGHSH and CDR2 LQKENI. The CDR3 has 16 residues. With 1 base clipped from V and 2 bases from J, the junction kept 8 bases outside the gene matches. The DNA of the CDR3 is TGTGCCAGCTCACCACAGGGGGCATTTGCCCCCTACGAGCAGTACTTC. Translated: CASSPQGAFAPYEQYF.

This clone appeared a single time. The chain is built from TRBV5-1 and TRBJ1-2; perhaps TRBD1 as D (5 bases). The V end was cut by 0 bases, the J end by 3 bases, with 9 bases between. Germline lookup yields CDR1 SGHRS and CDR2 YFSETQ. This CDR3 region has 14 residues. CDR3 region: CASSLDRSYYGYTF. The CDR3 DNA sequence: TGCGCCAGCAGCTTGGACAGGTCATACTATGGCTACACCTTC.

CDR3 in amino acids: CASSRQGKDSPLHF. The CDR3 region has the DNA TGTGCCAGCAGTAGACAGGGGAAGGATTCACCCCTCCACTTT. V is TRBV6-5 and J is TRBJ1-6; 8 bases agree with TRBD1. CDR1 and CDR2 (germline): MNHEY, SVGAGI. The CDR3 covers 14 residues. V dropped 5 bases and J dropped 8; count of bases not matched to a gene: 5.

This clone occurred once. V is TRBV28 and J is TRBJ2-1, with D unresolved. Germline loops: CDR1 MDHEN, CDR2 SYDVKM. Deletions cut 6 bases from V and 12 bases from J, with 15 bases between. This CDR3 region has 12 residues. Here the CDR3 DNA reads TGTGCCAGCAGACCCCCGGGTCCCGCGCAGTTCTTC. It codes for CASRPPGPAQFF.

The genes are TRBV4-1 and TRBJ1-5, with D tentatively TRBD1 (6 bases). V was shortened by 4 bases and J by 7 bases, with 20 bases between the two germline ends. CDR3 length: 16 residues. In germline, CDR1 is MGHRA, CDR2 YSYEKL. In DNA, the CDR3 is TGCGCCAGCAGCCTAGACCCTCAGGGGACAAGACAGCCCCAGCATTTT. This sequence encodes CASSLDPQGTRQPQHF.

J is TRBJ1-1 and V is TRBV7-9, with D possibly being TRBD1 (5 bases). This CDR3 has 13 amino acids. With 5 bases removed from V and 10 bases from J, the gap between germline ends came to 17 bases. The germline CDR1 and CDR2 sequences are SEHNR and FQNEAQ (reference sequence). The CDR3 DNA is TGTGCCAGCAGCGATCGGACGGCCGGGGGAGCTTTCTTT. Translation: CASSDRTAGGAFF.

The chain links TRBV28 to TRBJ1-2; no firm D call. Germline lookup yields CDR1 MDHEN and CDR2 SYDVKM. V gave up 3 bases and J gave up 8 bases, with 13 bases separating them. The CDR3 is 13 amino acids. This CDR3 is CASSFNLAGGYTF. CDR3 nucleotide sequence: TGTGCCAGCAGTTTCAACCTGGCAGGCGGCTACACCTTC.

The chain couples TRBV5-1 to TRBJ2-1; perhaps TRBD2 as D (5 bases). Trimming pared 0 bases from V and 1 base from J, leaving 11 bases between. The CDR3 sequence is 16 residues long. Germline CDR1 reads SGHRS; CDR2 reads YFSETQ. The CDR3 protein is CASSLEAGGSYNEQFF. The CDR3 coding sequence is TGCGCCAGCAGCTTGGAGGCGGGTGGATCCTACAATGAGCAGTTCTTC.

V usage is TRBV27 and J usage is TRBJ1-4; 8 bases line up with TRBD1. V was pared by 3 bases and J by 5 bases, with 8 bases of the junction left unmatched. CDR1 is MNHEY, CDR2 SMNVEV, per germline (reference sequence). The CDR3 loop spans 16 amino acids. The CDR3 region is CASSFVYNRGNEKLFF. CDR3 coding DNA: TGTGCCAGCAGTTTTGTCTACAACAGGGGGAATGAAAAACTGTTTTTT. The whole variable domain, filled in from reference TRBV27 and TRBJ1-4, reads EAQVTQNPRYLITVTGKKLTVTCSQNMNHEYMSWYRQDPGLGLRQIYYSMNVEVTDKGDVPEGYKVSRKEKRNFPLILESPSPNQTSLYFCASSFVYNRGNEKLFFGSGTQLSVL.

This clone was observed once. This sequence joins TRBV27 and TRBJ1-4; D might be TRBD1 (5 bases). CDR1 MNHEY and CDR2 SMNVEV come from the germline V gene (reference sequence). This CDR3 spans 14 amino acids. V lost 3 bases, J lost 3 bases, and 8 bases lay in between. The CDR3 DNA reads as TGTGCCAGCAGTTTGGGGGGAGCTAATGAAAAACTGTTTTTT. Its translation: CASSLGGANEKLFF.

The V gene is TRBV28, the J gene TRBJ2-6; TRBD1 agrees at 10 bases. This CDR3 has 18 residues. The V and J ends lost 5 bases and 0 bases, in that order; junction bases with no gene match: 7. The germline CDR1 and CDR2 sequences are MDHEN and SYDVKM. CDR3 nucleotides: TGTGCCAGCAGTCCTAATTGGACAGGGGGCTCTGGGGCCAACGTCCTGACTTTC. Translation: CASSPNWTGGSGANVLTF.

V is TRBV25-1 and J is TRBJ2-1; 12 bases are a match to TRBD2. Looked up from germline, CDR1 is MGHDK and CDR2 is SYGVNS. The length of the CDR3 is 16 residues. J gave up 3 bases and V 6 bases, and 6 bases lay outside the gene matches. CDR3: CASSSILAGGYNEQFF. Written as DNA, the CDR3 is TGTGCCAGCAGCTCCATACTAGCGGGGGGCTACAATGAGCAGTTCTTC.

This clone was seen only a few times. The CDR3 coding sequence is TGTGCCAGCAGCCTAGAGGAGGGGCAGCCCCAGCATTTT. Translation: CASSLEEGQPQHF. This sequence joins TRBV7-8 and TRBJ1-5, with TRBD1 as a possible D gene (5 bases). The length of the CDR3 is 13 residues. Germline CDR1 and CDR2: SGHVS and FQNEAQ. With 5 bases removed from V and 7 bases from J, the gap between germline ends came to 12 bases.

The chain's CDR3 is CASSLSIRLGDYEQYF. The CDR3 coding sequence is TGTGCCAGCAGCTTATCCATTCGGTTAGGGGACTACGAGCAGTACTTC. This rearrangement joins TRBV7-8 to TRBJ2-7; tentative D call: TRBD1 (5 bases). Germline CDR1 reads SGHVS; CDR2 reads FQNEAQ. The V end was cut by 2 bases, the J end by 3 bases, with 17 bases between. The CDR3 is 16 residues long.

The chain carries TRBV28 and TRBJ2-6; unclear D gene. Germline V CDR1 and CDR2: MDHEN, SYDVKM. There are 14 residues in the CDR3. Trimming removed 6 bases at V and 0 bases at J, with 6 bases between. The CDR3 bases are TGTGCCAGCAGCCCTTACTCTGGGGCCAACGTCCTGACTTTC. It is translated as CASSPYSGANVLTF.

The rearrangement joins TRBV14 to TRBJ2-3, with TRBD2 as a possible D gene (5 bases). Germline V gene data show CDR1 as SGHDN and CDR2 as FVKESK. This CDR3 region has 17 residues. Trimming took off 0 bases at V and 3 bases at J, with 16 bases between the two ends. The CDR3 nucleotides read TGTGCCAGCAGCCAAGATCGAGGGTTCTATAGGACAGATACGCAGTATTTT. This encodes CASSQDRGFYRTDTQYF.